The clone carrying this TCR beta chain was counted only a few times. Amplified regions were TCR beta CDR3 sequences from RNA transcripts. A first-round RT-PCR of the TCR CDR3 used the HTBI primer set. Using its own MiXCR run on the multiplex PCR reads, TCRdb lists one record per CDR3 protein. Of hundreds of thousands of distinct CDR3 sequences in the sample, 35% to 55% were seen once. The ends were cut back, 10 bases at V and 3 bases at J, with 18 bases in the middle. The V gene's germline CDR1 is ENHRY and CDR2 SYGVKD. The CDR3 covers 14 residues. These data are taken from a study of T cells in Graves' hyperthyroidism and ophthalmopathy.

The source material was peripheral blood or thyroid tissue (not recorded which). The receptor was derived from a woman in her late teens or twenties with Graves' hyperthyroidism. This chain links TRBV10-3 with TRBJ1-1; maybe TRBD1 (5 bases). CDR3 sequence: CASRPTGGDTEAFF. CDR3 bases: TGTGCCAGCAGACCTACCGGGGGGGACACTGAAGCTTTCTTT.